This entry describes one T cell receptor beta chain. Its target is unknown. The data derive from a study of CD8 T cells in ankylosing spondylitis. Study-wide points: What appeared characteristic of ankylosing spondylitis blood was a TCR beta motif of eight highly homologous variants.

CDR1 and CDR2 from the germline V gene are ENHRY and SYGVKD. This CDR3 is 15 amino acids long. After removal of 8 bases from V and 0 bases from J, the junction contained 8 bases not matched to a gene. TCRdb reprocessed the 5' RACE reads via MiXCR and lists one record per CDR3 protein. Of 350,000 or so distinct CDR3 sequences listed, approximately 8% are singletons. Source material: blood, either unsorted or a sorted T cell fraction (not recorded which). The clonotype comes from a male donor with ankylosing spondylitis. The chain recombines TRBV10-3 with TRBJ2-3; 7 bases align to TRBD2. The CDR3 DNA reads TGTGCCATCCGCGAGGGAGGGTATAGCACAGATACGCAGTATTTT. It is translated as CAIREGGYSTDTQYF.